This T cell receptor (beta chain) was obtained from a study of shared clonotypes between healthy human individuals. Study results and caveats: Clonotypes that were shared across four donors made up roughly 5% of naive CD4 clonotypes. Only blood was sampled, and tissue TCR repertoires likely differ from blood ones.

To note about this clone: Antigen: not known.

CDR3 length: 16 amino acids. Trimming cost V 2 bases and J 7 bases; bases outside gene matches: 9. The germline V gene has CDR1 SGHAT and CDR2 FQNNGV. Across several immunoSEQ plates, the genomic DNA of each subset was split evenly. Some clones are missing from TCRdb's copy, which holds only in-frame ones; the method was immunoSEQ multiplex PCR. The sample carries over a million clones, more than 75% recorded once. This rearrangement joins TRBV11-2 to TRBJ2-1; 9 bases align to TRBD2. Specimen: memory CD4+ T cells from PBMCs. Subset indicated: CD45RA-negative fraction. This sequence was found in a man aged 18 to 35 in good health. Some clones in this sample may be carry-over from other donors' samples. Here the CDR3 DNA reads TGTGCCAGCAGCTTACGGCTAGCGGGAATTTTTAATGAGCAGTTCTTC. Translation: CASSLRLAGIFNEQFF. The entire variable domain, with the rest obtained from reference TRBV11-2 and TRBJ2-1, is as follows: EAGVAQSPRYKIIEKRQSVAFWCNPISGHATLYWYQQILGQGPKLLIQFQNNGVVDDSQLPKDRFSAERLKGVDSTLKIQPAKLEDSAVYLCASSLRLAGIFNEQFFGPGTRLTVL.